This is a list of T cell receptor beta chains from one sample in a study of early T cells in non-severe SARS-CoV-2 infection. TCRdb analysed the 5' RACE reads with MiXCR anew, one entry per CDR3 protein. The sample has over 25,000 distinct CDR3 sequences; 4.5% are singletons. Sequencing was done on a sample of whole blood. These receptors originate from an adult who was a healthcare worker with PCR-confirmed SARS-CoV-2 infection or an uninfected control (not recorded which). CDR3s include the opening cysteine and the closing phenylalanine or tryptophan. A D gene is named only where the DNA matches it firmly. Clone size is not always given. Where it is, it says once, few, many or a class for expanded clones.

j_gene: TRBJ1-2; d_gene: NA; v_gene: TRBV5-4; abundance: many; CDR3nt: TGTGCCAGCAGCTTGCCCGGATCCTATGGCTACACCTTC; CDR3aa: CASSLPGSYGYTF
j_gene: TRBJ2-2; d_gene: TRBD1; v_gene: TRBV10-2; abundance: few; CDR3nt: TGCGCCAGCAGTCTCACAGGGGGAGCGAACACCGGGGAGCTGTTTTTT; CDR3aa: CASSLTGGANTGELFF
j_gene: TRBJ2-5; d_gene: TRBD2; v_gene: TRBV11-2; abundance: NA; CDR3nt: TGTGCCAGCAGCCAGCGGGACGGAACCATGGAGACCCAGTACTTC; CDR3aa: CASSQRDGTMETQYF
j_gene: TRBJ2-5; d_gene: TRBD1; v_gene: TRBV20-1; abundance: NA; CDR3nt: TGCAGTGCTGCGCTGGGACAGATAAGCCAAGAGACCCAGTACTTC; CDR3aa: CSAALGQISQETQYF
j_gene: TRBJ2-3; d_gene: NA; v_gene: TRBV24-1; abundance: many; CDR3nt: TGTGCCACCAGTGATACGACAGGGAGGGTGAGCACAGATACGCAGTATTTT; CDR3aa: CATSDTTGRVSTDTQYF
j_gene: TRBJ2-1; d_gene: TRBD1; v_gene: TRBV15; abundance: NA; CDR3nt: TGTGCCACCAGCAGAGATTGGGGGACAGGGGGTCCCTACAATGAGCAGTTCTTC; CDR3aa: CATSRDWGTGGPYNEQFF
j_gene: TRBJ1-3; d_gene: NA; v_gene: TRBV9; abundance: many; CDR3nt: TGTGCCAGCAGTATATTTGGGGCGAGCTCTGGAAACACCATATATTTT; CDR3aa: CASSIFGASSGNTIYF
j_gene: TRBJ1-1; d_gene: NA; v_gene: TRBV19; abundance: NA; CDR3nt: TGTGCCAGTAGTTTCCAGGGGCTTGGGACTGAAGCTTTCTTT; CDR3aa: CASSFQGLGTEAFF
j_gene: TRBJ2-1; d_gene: TRBD1; v_gene: TRBV6-1; abundance: many; CDR3nt: TGTGCCAGCAACAACAGGGGAGAGCAGTTCTTC; CDR3aa: CASNNRGEQFF
j_gene: TRBJ2-3; d_gene: NA; v_gene: TRBV6-5; abundance: many; CDR3nt: TGTGCCAGCAGTTACTCGATGGTCTCCGTAGGGACAGATACGCAGTATTTT; CDR3aa: CASSYSMVSVGTDTQYF
j_gene: TRBJ2-7; d_gene: NA; v_gene: TRBV7-2; abundance: many; CDR3nt: TGTGCCAGCAGCTTAGATTCCGCCCAGGGCTACGAGCAGTACTTC; CDR3aa: CASSLDSAQGYEQYF
j_gene: TRBJ2-1; d_gene: TRBD1; v_gene: TRBV6-5; abundance: few; CDR3nt: TGTGCCAGCAGTGAGACAGGGGGCTCCTACAATGAGCAGTTCTTC; CDR3aa: CASSETGGSYNEQFF
j_gene: TRBJ2-5; d_gene: NA; v_gene: TRBV6-2/TRBV6-3; abundance: NA; CDR3nt: TGTGCCAGCAGCATCGGAACCCCTCAGACCCAGTACTTC; CDR3aa: CASSIGTPQTQYF
j_gene: TRBJ2-3; d_gene: NA; v_gene: TRBV7-3; abundance: once; CDR3nt: TGTGCCAGCAGCTTAACACAAGCTAGCACAGATACGCAGTATTTT; CDR3aa: CASSLTQASTDTQYF
j_gene: TRBJ2-5; d_gene: TRBD1; v_gene: TRBV6-1; abundance: many; CDR3nt: TGTGCCAGCAGAAACCGGGACAGAGGAGAGACCCAGTACTTC; CDR3aa: CASRNRDRGETQYF
j_gene: TRBJ2-7; d_gene: NA; v_gene: TRBV11-2; abundance: NA; CDR3nt: TGTGCCAGCAGCTTGTCCCTTCGCGAGCAGTACTTC; CDR3aa: CASSLSLREQYF
j_gene: TRBJ2-5; d_gene: TRBD1; v_gene: TRBV30; abundance: many; CDR3nt: TGTGCCTGGAGGCCCTGGACAGGGGTGGAGACCCAGTACTTC; CDR3aa: CAWRPWTGVETQYF
j_gene: TRBJ2-6; d_gene: TRBD2; v_gene: TRBV5-1; abundance: many; CDR3nt: TGCGCCAGCAGCTTGGAGTCTAGCGGGAGCACTTATGGGGCCAACGTCCTGACTTTC; CDR3aa: CASSLESSGSTYGANVLTF
j_gene: TRBJ1-1; d_gene: TRBD1; v_gene: TRBV20-1; abundance: NA; CDR3nt: TGCAGTGCTAGTAGTATCAGGGGGGGAGAGAACACTGAAGCTTTCTTT; CDR3aa: CSASSIRGGENTEAFF
j_gene: TRBJ1-1; d_gene: NA; v_gene: TRBV10-2; abundance: NA; CDR3nt: TGCGCCAGCAGTGTACGGGAGAACACTGAAGCTTTCTTT; CDR3aa: CASSVRENTEAFF
j_gene: TRBJ1-2; d_gene: NA; v_gene: TRBV18; abundance: many; CDR3nt: TGTGCCAGCTCACCTGGGACGGATTATGGCTACACCTTC; CDR3aa: CASSPGTDYGYTF
j_gene: TRBJ2-2; d_gene: TRBD2; v_gene: TRBV4-1; abundance: NA; CDR3nt: TGCGCCAGCAGCCTCGGAGCGGGGGGCGTCACCGGGGAGCTGTTTTTT; CDR3aa: CASSLGAGGVTGELFF
j_gene: TRBJ1-5; d_gene: TRBD1; v_gene: TRBV4-1; abundance: NA; CDR3nt: TGCGCCAGCAGCCAGGCCCCGGACAGGGGAGGCAATCAGCCCCAGCATTTT; CDR3aa: CASSQAPDRGGNQPQHF
j_gene: TRBJ2-1; d_gene: NA; v_gene: TRBV11-2; abundance: few; CDR3nt: TGTGCCAGCAGCTTAGGGCATAACAATGAGCAGTTCTTC; CDR3aa: CASSLGHNNEQFF
j_gene: TRBJ2-3; d_gene: TRBD2; v_gene: TRBV4-1; abundance: many; CDR3nt: TGCGCCAGCAGCCAAGTGGCGGGGGTGAGAGATACGCAGTATTTT; CDR3aa: CASSQVAGVRDTQYF
j_gene: TRBJ1-6; d_gene: NA; v_gene: TRBV4-1; abundance: many; CDR3nt: TGCGCCAGCAGGGGCAGAGGTTCACCCCTCCACTTT; CDR3aa: CASRGRGSPLHF
j_gene: TRBJ1-2; d_gene: TRBD1; v_gene: TRBV7-2; abundance: many; CDR3nt: TGTGCCAGCAGCTTTTACAGGGGGGGCTATGGCTACACCTTC; CDR3aa: CASSFYRGGYGYTF
j_gene: TRBJ1-1; d_gene: NA; v_gene: TRBV29-1; abundance: few; CDR3nt: TGCAGCGTCGATATGACGGGCCGAGGAGGAAGCACTGAAGCTTTCTTT; CDR3aa: CSVDMTGRGGSTEAFF
j_gene: TRBJ1-6; d_gene: NA; v_gene: TRBV4-1; abundance: few; CDR3nt: TGCGCCAGCAGCCAAGAAGACAGCACAGCCATGAATTCACCCCTCCACTTT; CDR3aa: CASSQEDSTAMNSPLHF
j_gene: TRBJ2-6; d_gene: NA; v_gene: TRBV7-6; abundance: many; CDR3nt: TGTGCCAGCAGCTTAGCTTTCGGCTCTGGGGCCAACGTCCTGACTTTC; CDR3aa: CASSLAFGSGANVLTF
j_gene: TRBJ2-2; d_gene: NA; v_gene: TRBV9; abundance: many; CDR3nt: TGTGCCAGCAGCGCCTATGGCGGGGAGCTGTTTTTT; CDR3aa: CASSAYGGELFF
j_gene: TRBJ2-2; d_gene: NA; v_gene: TRBV4-3; abundance: many; CDR3nt: TGCGCCAGCAGCTTCAGGCAGGGGAATCCCGGGGAGCTGTTTTTT; CDR3aa: CASSFRQGNPGELFF
j_gene: TRBJ2-2; d_gene: NA; v_gene: TRBV6-5; abundance: many; CDR3nt: TGTGCCAGCAGTTACCGACCTCAGAGAGGGGGAGGCACCGGGGAGCTGTTTTTT; CDR3aa: CASSYRPQRGGGTGELFF
j_gene: TRBJ2-4; d_gene: NA; v_gene: TRBV25-1; abundance: many; CDR3nt: TGTGCCAGCAGTGAATTTGATGGGTCGACCCCGAGAGCCAAAAACATTCAGTACTTC; CDR3aa: CASSEFDGSTPRAKNIQYF
j_gene: TRBJ2-4; d_gene: NA; v_gene: TRBV19; abundance: NA; CDR3nt: TGTGCCAGTAGTCTTGGGGGCAAGGCCCTCCAACGGTTGGCCAAAAACATTCAGTACTTC; CDR3aa: CASSLGGKALQRLAKNIQYF
j_gene: TRBJ2-2; d_gene: TRBD1; v_gene: TRBV27; abundance: many; CDR3nt: TGTGCCAGCAGTTCGTACCCTTTCCCTACAGGGGAGTACACCGGGGAGCTGTTTTTT; CDR3aa: CASSSYPFPTGEYTGELFF
j_gene: TRBJ2-3; d_gene: TRBD2; v_gene: TRBV5-1; abundance: NA; CDR3nt: TGCGCCAGCAGCTTGGTCGGGGGGAGCACAGATACGCAGTATTTT; CDR3aa: CASSLVGGSTDTQYF
j_gene: TRBJ1-3; d_gene: NA; v_gene: TRBV2; abundance: medium-sized; CDR3nt: TGTGCCAGCAAGGTCAGCTCTGGAAACACCATATATTTT; CDR3aa: CASKVSSGNTIYF
j_gene: TRBJ2-1; d_gene: TRBD2; v_gene: TRBV2; abundance: few; CDR3nt: TGTGCCAGCAGACCGACTAGCGGGGCCGAGCAGTTCTTC; CDR3aa: CASRPTSGAEQFF
j_gene: TRBJ2-1; d_gene: TRBD2; v_gene: TRBV4-2; abundance: medium-sized; CDR3nt: TGTGCCAGCACCCAAGAAGACAGCGGGGGACCCCATGAGCAGTTCTTC; CDR3aa: CASTQEDSGGPHEQFF
j_gene: TRBJ1-2; d_gene: NA; v_gene: TRBV2; abundance: many; CDR3nt: TGTGCCAGCAGTGCAGAGAACTATGGCTACACCTTC; CDR3aa: CASSAENYGYTF
j_gene: TRBJ2-3; d_gene: NA; v_gene: TRBV6-5; abundance: few; CDR3nt: TGTGCCAGCAGTTTTGGCGGGGTCAGCACAGATACGCAGTATTTT; CDR3aa: CASSFGGVSTDTQYF
j_gene: TRBJ2-7; d_gene: NA; v_gene: TRBV29-1; abundance: many; CDR3nt: TGCAGCGTTGACGACAGTACCTACGAGCAGTACTTC; CDR3aa: CSVDDSTYEQYF
j_gene: TRBJ1-1; d_gene: NA; v_gene: TRBV30; abundance: many; CDR3nt: TGTGCCTGGAGGCCGGGACCGACGAACACTGAAGCTTTCTTT; CDR3aa: CAWRPGPTNTEAFF
j_gene: TRBJ2-3; d_gene: TRBD2; v_gene: TRBV20-1; abundance: NA; CDR3nt: TGCAGTGCTAGAGATACGGGAGCGGGAGAAAGGGCAGATACGCAGTATTTT; CDR3aa: CSARDTGAGERADTQYF
j_gene: TRBJ2-7; d_gene: NA; v_gene: TRBV29-1; abundance: few; CDR3nt: TGCAGCGTAATACTCCAAAGCTGGCATTTGAGGACCTACGAGCAGTACTTC; CDR3aa: CSVILQSWHLRTYEQYF
j_gene: TRBJ2-3; d_gene: NA; v_gene: TRBV7-3; abundance: many; CDR3nt: TGTGCCAGCAGCCCAACCTCTAGCACAGATACGCAGTATTTT; CDR3aa: CASSPTSSTDTQYF
j_gene: TRBJ1-6; d_gene: TRBD1; v_gene: TRBV5-1; abundance: few; CDR3nt: TGCGCCAGCAGCGAGACAGGGGGCTATAATTCACCCCTCCACTTT; CDR3aa: CASSETGGYNSPLHF
j_gene: TRBJ2-7; d_gene: TRBD1; v_gene: TRBV7-8; abundance: few; CDR3nt: TGTGCCAGCAGTTACAGGGGGAAGTACGAGCAGTACTTC; CDR3aa: CASSYRGKYEQYF
j_gene: TRBJ2-7; d_gene: NA; v_gene: TRBV14; abundance: many; CDR3nt: TGTGCCAGCAGCCAAAATCTGATCTACGAGCAGTACTTC; CDR3aa: CASSQNLIYEQYF
j_gene: TRBJ2-5; d_gene: TRBD2; v_gene: TRBV12-3/TRBV12-4; abundance: NA; CDR3nt: TGTGCCAGCAGTACGGGACTAGCGGGGTTGGGGGAGACCCAGTACTTC; CDR3aa: CASSTGLAGLGETQYF
j_gene: TRBJ1-2; d_gene: NA; v_gene: TRBV6-6; abundance: few; CDR3nt: TGTGCCAGCAGTTACGGTGGGAACTATGGCTACACCTTC; CDR3aa: CASSYGGNYGYTF
j_gene: TRBJ1-1; d_gene: NA; v_gene: TRBV5-4; abundance: many; CDR3nt: TGTGCCAGCAGCCGGGGGGCGGGAACCACTGAAGCTTTCTTT; CDR3aa: CASSRGAGTTEAFF